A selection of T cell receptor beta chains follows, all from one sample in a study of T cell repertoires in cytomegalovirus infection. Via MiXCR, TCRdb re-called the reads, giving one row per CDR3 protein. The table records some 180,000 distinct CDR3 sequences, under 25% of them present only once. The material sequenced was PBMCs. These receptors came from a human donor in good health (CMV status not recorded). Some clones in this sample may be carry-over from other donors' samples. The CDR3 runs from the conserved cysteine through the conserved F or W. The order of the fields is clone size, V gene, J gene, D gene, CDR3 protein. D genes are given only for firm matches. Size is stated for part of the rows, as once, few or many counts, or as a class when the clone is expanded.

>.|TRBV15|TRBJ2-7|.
CATSRGAEQYF
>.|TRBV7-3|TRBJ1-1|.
CASSPAIEAFF
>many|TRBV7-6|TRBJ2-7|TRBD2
CASSLTTSGDLRGQYF
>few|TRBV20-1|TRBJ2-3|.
CSARAQGAMATDTQYF
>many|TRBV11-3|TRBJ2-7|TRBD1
CASSFLDRAPSYEQYF
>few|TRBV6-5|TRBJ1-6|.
CASSYSGGPGSGNNSPLHF
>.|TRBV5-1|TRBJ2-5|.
CASSQQGPETQYF
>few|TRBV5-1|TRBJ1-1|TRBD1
CASSSRTGGTTFF
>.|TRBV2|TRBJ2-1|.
CASSGDRLSEQFF
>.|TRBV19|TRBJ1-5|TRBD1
CASSIGGQFNQPQHF
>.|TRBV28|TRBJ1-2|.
CASSTATDEGYTF
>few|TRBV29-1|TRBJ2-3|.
CSVVKVLADTQYF
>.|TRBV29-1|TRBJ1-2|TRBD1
CSGTGGDGYTF
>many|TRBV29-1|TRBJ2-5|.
CSVDGRGETQYF
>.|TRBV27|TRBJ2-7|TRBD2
CASSPAGLAGSYEQYF
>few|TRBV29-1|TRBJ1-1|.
CSVEEGPVKAFF
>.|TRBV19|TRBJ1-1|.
CASSISLTNTEAFF